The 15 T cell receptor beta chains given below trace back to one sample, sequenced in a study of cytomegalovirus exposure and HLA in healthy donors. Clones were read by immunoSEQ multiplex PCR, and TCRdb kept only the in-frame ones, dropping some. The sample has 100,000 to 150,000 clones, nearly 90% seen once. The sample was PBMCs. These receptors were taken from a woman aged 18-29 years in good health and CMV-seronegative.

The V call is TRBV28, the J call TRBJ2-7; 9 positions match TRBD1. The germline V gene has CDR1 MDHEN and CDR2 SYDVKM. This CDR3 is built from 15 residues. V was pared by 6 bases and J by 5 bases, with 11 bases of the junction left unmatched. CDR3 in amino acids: CASRSAPQGANEQYF. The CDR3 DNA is TGTGCCAGCAGGTCCGCGCCACAGGGGGCTAACGAGCAGTACTTC.

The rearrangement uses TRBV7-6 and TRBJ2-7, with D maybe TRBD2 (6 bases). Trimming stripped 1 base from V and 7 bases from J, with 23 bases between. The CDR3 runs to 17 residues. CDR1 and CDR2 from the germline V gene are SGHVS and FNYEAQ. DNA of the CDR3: TGTGCCAGCAGCTTAGGGTACCCAGCGGGTAATGCGGGTGAGCAGTACTTC. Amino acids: CASSLGYPAGNAGEQYF.

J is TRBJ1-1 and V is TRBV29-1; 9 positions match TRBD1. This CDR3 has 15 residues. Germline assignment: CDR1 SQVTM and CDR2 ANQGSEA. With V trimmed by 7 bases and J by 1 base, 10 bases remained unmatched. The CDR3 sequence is CSACAGTGWNTEAFF. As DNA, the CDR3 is TGCAGCGCTTGTGCCGGGACAGGGTGGAACACTGAAGCTTTCTTT.

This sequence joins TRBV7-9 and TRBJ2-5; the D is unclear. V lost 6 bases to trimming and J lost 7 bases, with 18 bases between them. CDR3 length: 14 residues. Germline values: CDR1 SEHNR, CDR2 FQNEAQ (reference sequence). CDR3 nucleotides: TGTGCCAGCAGTTACCAGGCGTCGTCCGGGACCCAGTACTTC. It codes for CASSYQASSGTQYF.

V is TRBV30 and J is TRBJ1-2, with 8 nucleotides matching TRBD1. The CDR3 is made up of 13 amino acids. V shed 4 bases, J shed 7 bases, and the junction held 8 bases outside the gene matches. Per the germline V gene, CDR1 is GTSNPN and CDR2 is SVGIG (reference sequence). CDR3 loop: CAWKGQGASGYTF. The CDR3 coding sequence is TGTGCCTGGAAGGGGCAGGGGGCCTCTGGCTACACCTTC.

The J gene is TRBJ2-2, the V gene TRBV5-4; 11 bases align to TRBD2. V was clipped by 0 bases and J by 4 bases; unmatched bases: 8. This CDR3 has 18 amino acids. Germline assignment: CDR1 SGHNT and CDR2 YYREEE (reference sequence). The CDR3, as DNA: TGTGCCAGCAGCTTGGTTCAAGGTAGCGGGGGGGCCACCGGGGAGCTGTTTTTT. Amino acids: CASSLVQGSGGATGELFF.

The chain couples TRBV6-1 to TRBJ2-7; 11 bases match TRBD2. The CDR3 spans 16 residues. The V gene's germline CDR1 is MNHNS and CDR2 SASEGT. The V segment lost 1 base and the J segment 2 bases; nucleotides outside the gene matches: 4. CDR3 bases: TGTGCCAGCAGTGAAGAAAGTAGCGGGGGGGCCTACGAGCAGTACGTC. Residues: CASSEESSGGAYEQYV.

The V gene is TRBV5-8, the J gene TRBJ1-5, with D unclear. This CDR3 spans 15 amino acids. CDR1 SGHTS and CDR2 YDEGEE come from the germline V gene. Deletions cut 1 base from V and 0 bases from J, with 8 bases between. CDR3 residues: CASSLWQDSNQPQHF. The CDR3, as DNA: TGTGCCAGCAGCTTGTGGCAGGATAGCAATCAGCCCCAGCATTTT.

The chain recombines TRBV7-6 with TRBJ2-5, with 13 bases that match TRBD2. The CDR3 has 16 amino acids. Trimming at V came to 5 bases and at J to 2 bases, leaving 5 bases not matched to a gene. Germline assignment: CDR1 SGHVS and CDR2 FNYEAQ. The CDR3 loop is CASSTRLAGGQETQYF. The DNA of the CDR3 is TGTGCCAGCAGCACCAGACTAGCGGGAGGTCAAGAGACCCAGTACTTC. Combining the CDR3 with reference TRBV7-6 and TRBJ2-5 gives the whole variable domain GAGVSQSPRYKVTKRGQDVALRCDPISGHVSLYWYRQALGQGPEFLTYFNYEAQQDKSGLPNDRFSAERPEGSISTLTIQRTEQRDSAMYRCASSTRLAGGQETQYFGPGTRLLVL.

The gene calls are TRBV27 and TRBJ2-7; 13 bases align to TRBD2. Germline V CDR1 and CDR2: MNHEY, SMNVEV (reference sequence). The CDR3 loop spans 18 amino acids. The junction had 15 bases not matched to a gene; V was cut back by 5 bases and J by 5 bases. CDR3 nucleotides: TGTGCCAGCAGTCCCAACCCACTACTAGCGGGAGGGCCAAACGAGCAGTACTTC. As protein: CASSPNPLLAGGPNEQYF.

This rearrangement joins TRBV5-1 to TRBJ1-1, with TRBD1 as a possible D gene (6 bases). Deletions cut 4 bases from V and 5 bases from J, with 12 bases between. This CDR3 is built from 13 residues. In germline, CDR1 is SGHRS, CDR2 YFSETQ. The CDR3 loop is CASSTGTYTEAFF. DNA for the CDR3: TGCGCCAGCAGCACAGGGACCTATACTGAAGCTTTCTTT. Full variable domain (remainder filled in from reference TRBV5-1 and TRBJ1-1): KAGVTQTPRYLIKTRGQQVTLSCSPISGHRSVSWYQQTPGQGLQFLFEYFSETQRNKGNFPGRFSGRQFSNSRSEMNVSTLELGDSALYLCASSTGTYTEAFFGQGTRLTVV.

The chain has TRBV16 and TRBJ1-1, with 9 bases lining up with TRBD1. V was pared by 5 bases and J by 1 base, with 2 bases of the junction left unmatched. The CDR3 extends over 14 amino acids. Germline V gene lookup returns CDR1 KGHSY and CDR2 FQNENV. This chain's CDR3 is CASSKGQGNTEAFF. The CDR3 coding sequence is TGTGCCAGCAGCAAGGGACAGGGGAACACTGAAGCTTTCTTT.

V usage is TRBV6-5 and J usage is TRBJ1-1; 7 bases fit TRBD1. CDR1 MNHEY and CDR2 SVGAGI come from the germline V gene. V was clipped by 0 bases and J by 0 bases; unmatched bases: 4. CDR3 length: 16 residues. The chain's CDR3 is CASSYSTGAMNTEAFF. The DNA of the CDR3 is TGTGCCAGCAGTTACTCCACAGGGGCCATGAACACTGAAGCTTTCTTT.

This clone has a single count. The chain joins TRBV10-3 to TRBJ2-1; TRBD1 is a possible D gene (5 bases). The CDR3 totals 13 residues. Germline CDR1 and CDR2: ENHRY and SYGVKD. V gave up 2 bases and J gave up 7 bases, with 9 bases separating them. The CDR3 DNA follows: TGTGCCATCAGTGAGAGTAGGGGTAATGAGCAGTTCTTC. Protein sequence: CAISESRGNEQFF.

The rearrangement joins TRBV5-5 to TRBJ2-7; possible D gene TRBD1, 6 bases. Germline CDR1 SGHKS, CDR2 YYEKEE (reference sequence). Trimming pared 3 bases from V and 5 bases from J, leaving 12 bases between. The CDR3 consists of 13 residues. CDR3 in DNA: TGTGCCAGCAGCTACCAGGGGCTGAACGAGCAGTACGTC. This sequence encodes CASSYQGLNEQYV.